The T cell receptor (beta chain) under discussion was sequenced for a study of blood T cell repertoires in COVID-19. Looking at the study overall: Sample material is recorded as cDNA or gDNA derived from T cells, B-cell-depleted T cells, or PBMCs.

In this sample, this clone turned up a few times. Sequencing was performed with immunoSEQ multiplex PCR; in TCRdb, only in-frame clones are kept and a portion is missing. Among approximately 100,000 clones listed, roughly 80% were seen once. V lost 2 bases and J 3 bases, leaving 11 bases between the germline ends. CDR1 is SGHRS, CDR2 YFSETQ, per germline. CDR3 length: 14 amino acids. The receptor comes from a man in his sixties with acute or convalescent COVID-19. The sample comprised peripheral blood. The chain carries TRBV5-1 and TRBJ1-2; D is perhaps TRBD1 (6 bases). The chain's CDR3 is CASSFQGLDYGYTF. The CDR3 DNA reads TGCGCCAGCAGCTTCCAGGGGCTAGACTATGGCTACACCTTC.